This TCR beta chain was identified in a study of cytomegalovirus exposure and HLA in healthy donors. Study-level results: Association of a missense DCLRE1C variant with TCR beta V- and J-gene trimming was reported in a later analysis. Segments of the TCR beta V type were, in most cases, productive about 87% or about 30% of the time in an earlier analysis.

PCR was performed using 60 Vbeta and 13 Jbeta primers. The table came from immunoSEQ multiplex PCR; TCRdb's copy has only in-frame clones and leaves some out. Of around 270,000 clones in the sample, 80% were seen once. The germline V gene has CDR1 SGDLS and CDR2 YYNGEE. The length of the CDR3 is 13 residues. V was clipped by 3 bases and J by 2 bases, with 5 bases between them. In its sample, this clone was seen once. Its matching antigen is unknown. Input material: PBMCs. The TCR was taken from a girl aged 2 to 9 in good health and CMV-seronegative. This sequence joins TRBV9 and TRBJ2-2; D is uncertain. In DNA, the CDR3 is TGTGCCAGCAGCGAACTAAACACCGGGGAGCTGTTTTTT. The encoded protein is CASSELNTGELFF.